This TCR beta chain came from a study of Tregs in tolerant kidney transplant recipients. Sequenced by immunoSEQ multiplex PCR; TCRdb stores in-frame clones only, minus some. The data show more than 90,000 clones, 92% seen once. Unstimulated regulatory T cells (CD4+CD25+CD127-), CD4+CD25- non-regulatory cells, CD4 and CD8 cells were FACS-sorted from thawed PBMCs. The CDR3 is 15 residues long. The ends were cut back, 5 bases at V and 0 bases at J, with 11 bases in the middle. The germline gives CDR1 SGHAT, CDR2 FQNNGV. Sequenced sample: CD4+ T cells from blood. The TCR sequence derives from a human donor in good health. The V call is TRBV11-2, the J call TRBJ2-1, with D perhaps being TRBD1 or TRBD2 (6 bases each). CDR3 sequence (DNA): TGTGCCAGCAGCCCCGGGGGCTACTCCTACAATGAGCAGTTCTTC. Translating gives CASSPGGYSYNEQFF.